The 32 T cell receptor beta chains listed next were all sequenced from one sample in a study of cytomegalovirus exposure and HLA in healthy donors. Profiled with immunoSEQ multiplex PCR; TCRdb holds only in-frame clones, not every one. The data show about 180,000 clones, around 86% seen once. Sequencing was carried out using PBMCs. These receptors all stem from a man younger than 35 in good health and CMV-seropositive.

This sequence joins TRBV19 and TRBJ1-3; the D gene is possibly TRBD1 (6 bases). CDR1 is LNHDA, CDR2 SQIVND, per germline (reference sequence). Trimming took off 4 bases at V and 4 bases at J, with 8 bases between the two ends. The CDR3 is 13 amino acids. CDR3 nucleotides: TGTGCCAGTAGTAGGGGGCGAGGAAACACCATATATTTT. It codes for CASSRGRGNTIYF. Drawing the rest from reference TRBV19 and TRBJ1-3, the complete variable domain is DGGITQSPKYLFRKEGQNVTLSCEQNLNHDAMYWYRQDPGQGLRLIYYSQIVNDFQKGDIAEGYSVSREKKESFPLTVTSAQKNPTAFYLCASSRGRGNTIYFGEGSWLTVV.

This clone has only one observation. The chain has TRBV5-4 and TRBJ1-1; D remains ambiguous. V was clipped by 6 bases and J by 6 bases, with 15 bases between them. Per the germline V gene, CDR1 is SGHNT and CDR2 is YYREEE (reference sequence). The CDR3 is made up of 13 amino acids. CDR3 sequence: CASKEAQGPEAFF. CDR3 nucleotides: TGTGCCAGCAAGGAGGCGCAAGGACCTGAAGCTTTCTTT.

J is TRBJ1-3 and V is TRBV7-9; the D is unclear. V was pared by 6 bases and J by 4 bases, with 4 bases between. This CDR3 has 11 residues. CDR1 is SEHNR and CDR2 is FQNEAQ in the germline V gene (reference sequence). CDR3 sequence (DNA): TGTGCCAGCAGGGGCGGAAACACCATATATTTT. It encodes CASRGGNTIYF. Variable domain in full (rest from reference TRBV7-9 and TRBJ1-3): DTGVSQNPRHKITKRGQNVTFRCDPISEHNRLYWYRQTLGQGPEFLTYFQNEAQLEKSRLLSDRFSAERPKGSFSTLEIQRTEQGDSAMYLCASRGGNTIYFGEGSWLTVV.

The V call is TRBV25-1, the J call TRBJ1-2; possible D gene TRBD1, 5 bases. V lost 2 bases to trimming and J lost 8 bases, with 15 bases between them. Germline V CDR1 and CDR2: MGHDK, SYGVNS. CDR3 length: 14 residues. Here the CDR3 DNA reads TGTGCCAGCAGTGAACGATCGGGGGTATACGGCTACACCTTC. Translation gives CASSERSGVYGYTF.

The chain joins TRBV7-2 to TRBJ2-2, with 7 bases matching TRBD2. Per the germline V gene, CDR1 is SGHTA and CDR2 is FQGNSA. Germline trimming cut 5 bases from V and 4 bases from J; bases unmatched to any gene: 7. The CDR3 runs to 15 residues. Here the CDR3 reads CASSPWGGGTGELFF. For the CDR3, the DNA is TGTGCCAGCAGCCCTTGGGGGGGAGGCACCGGGGAGCTGTTTTTT.

This clone was seen a handful of times. Different DNA sequences within this sample yield the same CDR3. V is TRBV27 and J is TRBJ2-1; perhaps TRBD1 as D (6 bases). Trimming cost V 5 bases and J 7 bases, with 9 bases left between them. The CDR3 consists of 12 residues. Germline assignment: CDR1 MNHEY and CDR2 SMNVEV (reference sequence). The CDR3 sequence: CASSLRGNEQFF. The CDR3 DNA is TGTGCCAGCAGTCTAAGGGGGAATGAGCAGTTCTTC.

This chain uses TRBV6-5 with TRBJ1-5, with 7 bases lining up with TRBD1. Germline assignment: CDR1 MNHEY and CDR2 SVGAGI. Unmatched junction bases numbered 9, after V lost 10 bases and J lost 3 bases. CDR3 size: 14 residues. CDR3 coding DNA: TGTGCCACACGCCGACAGGGCGTCAATCAGCCCCAGCATTTT. Amino acid sequence: CATRRQGVNQPQHF.

The chain uses TRBV7-2 and TRBJ2-7; 7 bases fit TRBD2. The germline V gene has CDR1 SGHTA and CDR2 FQGNSA. V was clipped by 5 bases and J by 2 bases; unmatched bases: 9. CDR3 length equals 15 residues. CDR3 in amino acids: CASSRGSSGPYEQYF. The CDR3 coding sequence is TGTGCCAGCAGCAGGGGATCTAGCGGACCCTACGAGCAGTACTTC.

This clone was picked up a small number of times. The rearrangement joins TRBV28 to TRBJ1-5, with a weak D call TRBD1 (5 bases). Germline CDR1 reads MDHEN; CDR2 reads SYDVKM. Trimming removed 6 bases at V and 6 bases at J, with 9 bases between. The CDR3 is 12 amino acids. CDR3 region: CASRIGVQPQHF. CDR3 in DNA: TGTGCCAGCAGAATAGGGGTTCAGCCCCAGCATTTT.

This clone was recorded many times. CDR3 loop: CAWSVQGYTEAFF. The CDR3 nucleotides are TGTGCCTGGAGTGTGCAGGGGTACACTGAAGCTTTCTTT. The chain employs TRBV30 and TRBJ1-1; tentative D call: TRBD1 (6 bases). This CDR3 region has 13 residues. Between the trimmed V and J ends, which lost 0 bases and 3 bases, there was a span of 8 bases. Germline CDR1 and CDR2: GTSNPN and SVGIG (reference sequence).

The chain recombines TRBV6-6 with TRBJ1-4; D is ambiguous. Germline V gene data show CDR1 as MNHNY and CDR2 as SVGAGI (reference sequence). The CDR3 contains 14 residues. V dropped 7 bases and J dropped 8 bases, with 17 bases sitting between them. CDR3 protein: CASTKVAGGEKLFF. The CDR3 DNA is TGTGCCAGCACCAAGGTTGCGGGAGGAGAAAAACTGTTTTTT.

The chain recombines TRBV7-9 with TRBJ2-1; the D is unclear. The CDR3 totals 13 residues. The germline gives CDR1 SEHNR, CDR2 FQNEAQ (reference sequence). V shed 1 base and J shed 7 bases, with 8 bases lying between them. The CDR3 nucleotides are TGTGCCAGCAGCTTAGGTGGGCTTAATGAGCAGTTCTTC. Protein product: CASSLGGLNEQFF.

J is TRBJ1-3 and V is TRBV4-2; 7 bases match TRBD1. The ends lost 1 base at V and 4 bases at J; junction bases unmatched: 10. The CDR3 spans 17 residues. Germline-derived CDR1 and CDR2 are LGHNA and YNFKEQ. The CDR3 spells CASSQGWQQGRGNTIYF. In DNA, the CDR3 is TGTGCCAGCAGCCAAGGTTGGCAACAGGGGAGGGGAAACACCATATATTTT.

The chain couples TRBV7-9 to TRBJ1-1; D is unclear. Germline V lookup: CDR1 SEHNR, CDR2 FQNEAQ (reference sequence). The V gene lost 3 bases and the J gene lost 6 bases, with 8 bases spanning the gap. The CDR3 runs 12 residues. In nucleotides, the CDR3 is TGTGCCAGCAGCTTCCTGTATGCTGAAGCTTTCTTT. Amino acid sequence: CASSFLYAEAFF.

This clone was seen a single time. V usage is TRBV5-8 and J usage is TRBJ1-1; D not resolved. The CDR3 has 12 residues. V was clipped by 2 bases and J by 2 bases, with 4 bases between them. Germline CDR1 reads SGHTS; CDR2 reads YDEGEE. The CDR3 DNA sequence: TGTGCCAGCAGCTTCGGTAACACTGAAGCTTTCTTT. It specifies CASSFGNTEAFF. The full variable domain, rest sourced from reference TRBV5-8 and TRBJ1-1, is EAGVTQSPTHLIKTRGQQATLRCSPISGHTSVYWYQQALGLGLQFLLWYDEGEERNRGNFPPRFSGRQFPNYSSELNVNALELEDSALYLCASSFGNTEAFFGQGTRLTVV.

This clone appeared a few times. This sequence joins TRBV29-1 and TRBJ2-5; D is perhaps TRBD2 (6 bases). V was trimmed by 5 bases and J by 4 bases, leaving 14 bases between them. The length of the CDR3 is 13 residues. The germline gives CDR1 SQVTM, CDR2 ANQGSEA. CDR3: CSVHTGAGETQYF. The CDR3 nucleotides read TGCAGCGTTCATACGGGAGCAGGAGAGACCCAGTACTTC.

The chain employs TRBV11-2 and TRBJ2-1; the D is unclear. CDR3 length equals 14 residues. The V gene lost 3 bases and the J gene lost 0 bases, with 6 bases spanning the gap. Germline CDR1 reads SGHAT; CDR2 reads FQNNGV. CDR3 sequence reads: CASSFLSSYNEQFF. The CDR3 DNA sequence: TGTGCCAGCAGCTTTCTCAGCTCCTACAATGAGCAGTTCTTC.

The J gene is TRBJ2-3, the V gene TRBV6-6; 12 bases line up with TRBD2. There are 16 residues in the CDR3. V lost 4 bases, J lost 2 bases, and 4 bases stayed unmatched. Looked up from germline, CDR1 is MNHNY and CDR2 is SVGAGI (reference sequence). CDR3 sequence reads: CASSSPSGGVTDTQYF. CDR3 sequence (DNA): TGTGCCAGCAGTTCGCCTAGCGGGGGGGTCACAGATACGCAGTATTTT.

The chain recombines TRBV5-1 with TRBJ1-1, with D possibly matching TRBD1 (6 bases). V was clipped by 4 bases and J by 0 bases, with 10 bases between them. This CDR3 region has 14 residues. The V gene's germline CDR1 is SGHRS and CDR2 YFSETQ. CDR3: CASSGQGMNTEAFF. Here the CDR3 DNA reads TGCGCCAGCAGCGGGCAGGGGATGAACACTGAAGCTTTCTTT.

This chain links TRBV6-6 with TRBJ1-5; D remains unclear. The germline V gene has CDR1 MNHNY and CDR2 SVGAGI (reference sequence). This CDR3 contains 15 residues. The ends were cut back, 7 bases at V and 3 bases at J, with 16 bases in the middle. The CDR3 DNA sequence: TGTGCCAGCACCCTCGCCGGGTTTGCCAATCAGCCCCAGCATTTT. Translating it yields CASTLAGFANQPQHF.

J is TRBJ2-7 and V is TRBV9; the D gene is possibly TRBD2 (6 bases). Between the trimmed V and J ends, which lost 5 bases and 6 bases, there was a span of 15 bases. This CDR3 comprises 13 residues. The germline gives CDR1 SGDLS, CDR2 YYNGEE. The CDR3 nucleotides are TGTGCCAGCAGTGGGAGGACGGGCCCCGAGCAGTACTTC. This codes for CASSGRTGPEQYF.

This chain joins TRBV6-1 and TRBJ1-2; 8 bases match TRBD1. The V gene's germline CDR1 is MNHNS and CDR2 SASEGT. Germline trimming cut 7 bases from V and 4 bases from J; bases unmatched to any gene: 8. The CDR3 sequence is 14 residues long. In nucleotides, the CDR3 is TGTGCCAGCACCAGGACAGGGCGTATCTATGGCTACACCTTC. It specifies CASTRTGRIYGYTF.

The sample holds a few counts of this clone. This chain links TRBV7-2 with TRBJ2-3; D is perhaps TRBD2 (6 bases). The germline V gene encodes CDR1 SGHTA and CDR2 FQGNSA. There are 16 residues in the CDR3. V was cut by 3 bases and J by 1 base, with 14 bases left in between. CDR3 bases: TGTGCCAGCAGCTTTTCCTCCACTAGCCGCACAGATACGCAGTATTTT. Translated: CASSFSSTSRTDTQYF. Combining the CDR3 with reference TRBV7-2 and TRBJ2-3 gives the whole variable domain GAGVSQSPSNKVTEKGKDVELRCDPISGHTALYWYRQSLGQGLEFLIYFQGNSAPDKSGLPSDRFSAERTGGSVSTLTIQRTQQEDSAVYLCASSFSSTSRTDTQYFGPGTRLTVL.

This sequence joins TRBV28 and TRBJ2-7; TRBD2 agrees at 7 bases. V lost 6 bases and J lost 0; bases outside the gene matches: 8. The V gene's germline CDR1 is MDHEN and CDR2 SYDVKM. CDR3 length equals 15 residues. Here the CDR3 DNA reads TGTGCCAGCAGGGGGGGGACTTCCAGCTCCTACGAGCAGTACTTC. Protein: CASRGGTSSSYEQYF.

The chain couples TRBV5-1 to TRBJ1-2; D is ambiguous. The germline V and J ends were trimmed by 1 base and 1 base, with 2 bases remaining between them. Per germline, CDR1 SGHRS and CDR2 YFSETQ. There are 12 residues in the CDR3. The CDR3 DNA reads TGCGCCAGCAGCTTGCGTAACTATGGCTACACCTTC. Residues: CASSLRNYGYTF. The full variable domain, in which reference TRBV5-1 and TRBJ1-2 provide the parts outside the CDR3, is KAGVTQTPRYLIKTRGQQVTLSCSPISGHRSVSWYQQTPGQGLQFLFEYFSETQRNKGNFPGRFSGRQFSNSRSEMNVSTLELGDSALYLCASSLRNYGYTFGSGTRLTVV.

J is TRBJ2-3 and V is TRBV7-3; weak D call: TRBD1 (6 bases). Germline V gene data show CDR1 as SGHTA and CDR2 as FQGTGA. This CDR3 contains 14 residues. V was trimmed by 5 bases and J by 7 bases, leaving 16 bases between them. CDR3 DNA sequence: TGTGCCAGCAGCCCACGCCGGGACACCAATACGCAGTATTTT. Amino acid sequence: CASSPRRDTNTQYF.

V gene TRBV10-3 combines with J gene TRBJ1-2; maybe TRBD1 (5 bases). Germline V CDR1 and CDR2: ENHRY, SYGVKD. CDR3 length: 14 amino acids. Trimming took 4 bases from V and 5 from J, leaving 14 bases between them. As DNA, the CDR3 is TGTGCCATCAGTGTGAGCCAGGGTATATATGGCTACACCTTC. Its translation is CAISVSQGIYGYTF.

A single count supports this clone. The V gene is TRBV7-9, the J gene TRBJ2-3; D may be TRBD2 (5 bases). CDR3 length: 16 residues. V gave up 1 base and J gave up 3 bases, with 14 bases separating them. CDR1 and CDR2 (germline): SEHNR, FQNEAQ (reference sequence). CDR3: CASSLEPTGSTDTQYF. CDR3 nucleotides: TGTGCCAGCAGCTTAGAGCCGACGGGGTCGACAGATACGCAGTATTTT. The full variable domain, its missing parts supplied by reference TRBV7-9 and TRBJ2-3, is DTGVSQNPRHKITKRGQNVTFRCDPISEHNRLYWYRQTLGQGPEFLTYFQNEAQLEKSRLLSDRFSAERPKGSFSTLEIQRTEQGDSAMYLCASSLEPTGSTDTQYFGPGTRLTVL.

This clone appeared a single time. V gene TRBV15 combines with J gene TRBJ1-3, with TRBD1 as a possible D gene (6 bases). Germline CDR1 is LNHNV and CDR2 is YYDKDF (reference sequence). The CDR3 spans 14 residues. The V end was cut by 5 bases, the J end by 7 bases, with 15 bases between. As DNA, the CDR3 is TGTGCCACCAGCGGAACAGGGTTGTGGAACACCATATATTTT. Protein: CATSGTGLWNTIYF.

CDR3: CAITQQGANYGYTF. The CDR3 DNA sequence: TGTGCCATCACGCAGCAGGGGGCTAACTATGGCTACACCTTC. V gene TRBV10-3 combines with J gene TRBJ1-2; the match to TRBD1 covers 7 bases. Germline lookup yields CDR1 ENHRY and CDR2 SYGVKD. The V segment lost 7 bases and the J segment 0 bases; nucleotides outside the gene matches: 5. The CDR3 spans 14 residues.

This clone showed up just a few times. The J gene is TRBJ2-2, the V gene TRBV4-3; possible D gene TRBD1, 5 bases. CDR1 is LGHNA, CDR2 YSLEER, per germline. The CDR3 has 14 residues. The V end was cut by 4 bases, the J end by 10 bases, with 16 bases between. CDR3 loop: CASSPLGQEVELFF. The CDR3 coding sequence is TGCGCCAGCAGCCCTTTAGGACAAGAAGTGGAGCTGTTTTTT.

The chain combines TRBV15 with TRBJ2-1; 12 bases fit TRBD2. The length of the CDR3 is 15 residues. Germline V gene sequence: CDR1 LNHNV, CDR2 YYDKDF (reference sequence). V lost 1 base and J lost 5; bases outside the gene matches: 0. The CDR3 here is CATSRGTSGDNEQFF. CDR3 bases: TGTGCCACCAGCAGAGGGACTAGCGGGGACAATGAGCAGTTCTTC.